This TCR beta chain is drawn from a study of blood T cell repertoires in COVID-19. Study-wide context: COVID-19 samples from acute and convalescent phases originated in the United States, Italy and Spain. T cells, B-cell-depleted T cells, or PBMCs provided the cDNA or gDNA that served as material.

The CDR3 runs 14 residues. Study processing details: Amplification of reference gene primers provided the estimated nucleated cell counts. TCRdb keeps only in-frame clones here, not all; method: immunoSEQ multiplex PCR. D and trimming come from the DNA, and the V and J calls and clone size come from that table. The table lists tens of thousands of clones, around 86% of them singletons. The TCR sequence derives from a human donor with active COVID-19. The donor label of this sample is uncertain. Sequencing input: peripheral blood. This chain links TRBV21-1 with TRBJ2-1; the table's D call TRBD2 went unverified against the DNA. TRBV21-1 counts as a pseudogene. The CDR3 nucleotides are TGTGCCAGCAGCAAGGGGGGGGCCTACAATGAGCAGTTCTTC. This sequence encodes CASSKGGAYNEQFF.